Shown below are 7 T cell receptor beta chains from a single sample sequenced in a study of shared T cell receptors in the human thymus. Using immunoSEQ multiplex PCR, the repertoire was profiled, and TCRdb retains in-frame clones only, with some absent. The sample carries roughly 660,000 clones, more than 75% recorded once. The same data also went into a second study, on human thymus T cells.

The sample was thymocytes. The source of these receptors is a boy under two years old with a congenital heart defect.

In this sample, this clone turned up a few times. V is TRBV5-6 and J is TRBJ2-7; D might be TRBD2 (6 bases). The CDR3 extends over 15 amino acids. Germline CDR1 SGHDT, CDR2 YYEEEE. V was shortened by 4 bases and J by 1 base, with 15 bases between the two germline ends. The CDR3 nucleotides are TGTGCCAGCAGCCGGGACTCGAGAGGGTCCTACGAGCAGTACTTC. As protein: CASSRDSRGSYEQYF.

The rearrangement joins TRBV7-2 to TRBJ2-7; maybe TRBD1 (6 bases). This CDR3 comprises 16 residues. CDR1 and CDR2 (germline): SGHTA, FQGNSA. V lost 1 base and J lost 2, with 15 bases in between. The CDR3: CASSLGPQGIAYEQYF. The DNA of the CDR3 is TGTGCCAGCAGCTTAGGTCCCCAGGGGATTGCCTACGAGCAGTACTTC.

This chain joins TRBV19 and TRBJ2-5, with 10 bases matching TRBD2. J gave up 5 bases and V 5 bases, and 20 bases lay outside the gene matches. This CDR3 region has 19 residues. CDR1 is LNHDA, CDR2 SQIVND, per germline (reference sequence). Here the CDR3 DNA reads TGTGCCAGTAGTTCGGGACTTTCTAGCGGGAGTTTTCTTTTGGAGACCCAGTACTTC. This encodes CASSSGLSSGSFLLETQYF.

The genes are TRBV11-2 and TRBJ1-1, with a weak D call TRBD1 (6 bases). Germline V CDR1 and CDR2: SGHAT, FQNNGV. V lost 6 bases to trimming and J lost 1 base, with 12 bases between them. The CDR3 loop spans 14 amino acids. CDR3 sequence reads: CASSWTAENTEAFF. CDR3 bases: TGTGCCAGCAGTTGGACAGCAGAGAACACTGAAGCTTTCTTT. The full variable domain, rest sourced from reference TRBV11-2 and TRBJ1-1, is EAGVAQSPRYKIIEKRQSVAFWCNPISGHATLYWYQQILGQGPKLLIQFQNNGVVDDSQLPKDRFSAERLKGVDSTLKIQPAKLEDSAVYLCASSWTAENTEAFFGQGTRLTVV.

The sample holds a few counts of this clone. The chain carries TRBV19 and TRBJ1-5; 10 bases line up with TRBD1. This CDR3 has 16 amino acids. The germline V gene encodes CDR1 LNHDA and CDR2 SQIVND (reference sequence). V was pared by 5 bases and J by 5 bases, with 9 bases of the junction left unmatched. CDR3 loop: CASSLGQDRGDQPQHF. Here the CDR3 DNA reads TGTGCCAGTAGTCTTGGACAGGACAGGGGGGATCAGCCCCAGCATTTT.

This rearrangement joins TRBV29-1 to TRBJ2-2; 11 nucleotides agree with TRBD1. J gave up 5 bases and V 3 bases, and 5 bases lay outside the gene matches. The CDR3 extends over 15 amino acids. The germline CDR1 and CDR2 sequences are SQVTM and ANQGSEA. As DNA, the CDR3 is TGCAGCGTTGAGAGAGGACAGGGGGCTACCGGGGAGCTGTTTTTT. This translates into CSVERGQGATGELFF.

This clone was picked up one time. The gene calls are TRBV5-6 and TRBJ2-3, with a weak D call TRBD2 (5 bases). The V gene's germline CDR1 is SGHDT and CDR2 YYEEEE. The CDR3 covers 19 residues. V was pared by 5 bases and J by 0 bases, with 25 bases between. CDR3 sequence (DNA): TGTGCCAGCAGATGTCAGCTTTCTTACGGGGTGAGAAGCACAGATACGCAGTATTTT. Protein: CASRCQLSYGVRSTDTQYF.